This TCR beta chain was sequenced for a study of response to subunit inactivated influenza vaccine. Study-wide findings and caveats: Seasonal influenza vaccination, on each occasion, was suggested by the authors to recruit few new T cells.

Germline CDR1 and CDR2: MDHEN and SYDVKM. Trimming took 5 bases from V and 1 from J; bases not matched to a gene: 5. This CDR3 is built from 15 residues. This clonotype appeared a few times. What it binds is not known. TCRdb ran MiXCR on the RT-PCR reads and lists one entry per CDR3 protein. The sample lists 500,000 to 600,000 distinct CDR3 sequences, approximately 13% occurring once. The genes are TRBV28 and TRBJ1-2; the match to TRBD1 covers 9 bases. The sequencing here drew on PBMCs from blood, taken roughly 48 days after vaccination. This sequence originates from a man aged 45 to 65 who received an inactivated influenza vaccine. CDR3 nucleotide sequence: TGTGCCAGCAGTAAACCGGGACAGGGTAACTATGGCTACACCTTC. Protein sequence: CASSKPGQGNYGYTF.